The 32 T cell receptor beta chains reported below all come from one sample, sequenced in a study of blood T cells in healthy people across ages. Sample-barcoded 5' priming and a J-beta primer mix drove a second PCR of about 7 to 12 cycles. Each CDR3 protein is one row after TCRdb ran MiXCR on the 5' RACE reads. This sample carries 650,000 to 800,000 distinct CDR3 sequences, 44% of them seen once, and the ten largest clones take about 21%. The sequenced sample consisted of blood. The receptors originated from a man aged 55 to 70 in good health.

The table lists this clonotype with a few counts. CDR3 nucleotide sequence: TGTGCCATCAGCCGAGGACAGCAAGCAACTAATGAAAAACTGTTTTTT. Translating it yields CAISRGQQATNEKLFF. The gene calls are TRBV10-3 and TRBJ1-4, with a tentative D call TRBD1 (6 bases). Trimming removed 6 bases at V and 0 bases at J, with 14 bases between. Looked up from germline, CDR1 is ENHRY and CDR2 is SYGVKD. The CDR3 is 16 amino acids.

The chain links TRBV6-2 or TRBV6-3 to TRBJ2-7, with D tentatively TRBD1 (7 bases). Germline values: CDR1 MNHEY, CDR2 SVGEGT. The CDR3 consists of 15 residues. V lost 7 bases and J 4 bases, leaving 20 bases between the germline ends. The CDR3 DNA follows: TGTGCCAGCACCCACCCGGAGGGGGCGAGTTACGAGCAGTACTTC. This codes for CASTHPEGASYEQYF.

This clonotype was detected only a few times. The J gene is TRBJ2-1, the V gene TRBV6-6; D unresolved. Trimming shortened V by 3 bases and J by 5 bases, and 11 bases separated the two germline ends. The CDR3 extends over 14 amino acids. Germline values: CDR1 MNHNY, CDR2 SVGAGI (reference sequence). In DNA form, the CDR3 reads TGTGCCAGCAGTTATCGCCAGGTGAACAATGAGCAGTTCTTC. Protein product: CASSYRQVNNEQFF.

In this sample, this clonotype turned up a few times. This sequence joins TRBV20-1 and TRBJ1-6, with 7 bases that match TRBD1. CDR1 and CDR2 from the germline V gene are DFQATT and SNEGSKA (reference sequence). The CDR3 extends over 16 amino acids. Trimming removed 3 bases from V and 7 bases from J; junction bases left unmatched: 12. The CDR3, as DNA: TGCAGTGCTAGGGAAAGGGGGCGGGAGATGAATTCACCCCTCCACTTT. Amino acid sequence: CSARERGREMNSPLHF.

The chain joins TRBV4-3 to TRBJ2-3; the match to TRBD2 covers 12 bases. This CDR3 is 15 amino acids long. Germline V gene sequence: CDR1 LGHNA, CDR2 YSLEER. V shed 7 bases and J 1 base; nucleotides not matched to a gene: 3. The DNA for the CDR3 is TGCGCCAGCAAGAGGACTAGCGGGGGCACAGATACGCAGTATTTT. It translates to CASKRTSGGTDTQYF.

This clonotype was counted only a few times. The chain couples TRBV5-4 to TRBJ2-6, with D possibly being TRBD1 (5 bases). CDR3 length: 16 residues. Deletions cut 3 bases from V and 0 bases from J, with 10 bases between. CDR1 SGHNT and CDR2 YYREEE come from the germline V gene (reference sequence). This chain's CDR3 is CASSSFRDSGANVLTF. The CDR3 bases are TGTGCCAGCAGCTCCTTCAGGGACTCTGGGGCCAACGTCCTGACTTTC.

V and J are TRBV27 and TRBJ2-4, with 8 bases matching TRBD2. The J call may be in error: the DNA end matches TRBJ2-7 better. Germline CDR1 MNHEY, CDR2 SMNVEV (reference sequence). The CDR3 consists of 15 residues. The DNA for the CDR3 is TGTGCCAGCAGTTGGGGTCGGGGGGGCCCTTCCGAGCAGTACTTC. Amino acid sequence: CASSWGRGGPSEQYF.

This clonotype showed up just a few times. The chain joins TRBV11-2 to TRBJ2-3, with D uncertain. The CDR3 spans 12 residues. The germline V gene has CDR1 SGHAT and CDR2 FQNNGV. V was clipped by 6 bases and J by 6 bases, with 10 bases between them. The DNA for the CDR3 is TGTGCCAGCAGGGCAATACGCGATACGCAGTATTTT. It codes for CASRAIRDTQYF.

As concerns this clonotype: Being one base from a much bigger clone, this may be a read error. The CDR3, as DNA: TGTGCCATCAGTGAGAATTTGGGAACTAGCGGGGGTATAGCCAAAAACATTCAGTACTTC. Protein sequence: CAISENLGTSGGIAKNIQYF. The chain uses TRBV10-3 and TRBJ2-4; TRBD2 matches 11 bases. V was clipped by 2 bases and J by 0 bases; unmatched bases: 12. Germline CDR1 reads ENHRY; CDR2 reads SYGVKD. The CDR3 runs to 20 residues.

The genes are TRBV7-3 and TRBJ2-1, with 14 bases that match TRBD2. V shed 0 bases, J shed 5 bases, and the junction held 0 bases outside the gene matches. Germline assignment: CDR1 SGHTA and CDR2 FQGTGA. The CDR3 extends over 16 amino acids. The CDR3 reads CASSLTGLAGDNEQFF. The CDR3, as DNA: TGTGCCAGCAGCTTAACGGGACTAGCGGGGGACAATGAGCAGTTCTTC.

The V and J genes are TRBV28 and TRBJ1-2; TRBD1 is a possible D gene (5 bases). V was trimmed by 4 bases and J by 6 bases, leaving 12 bases between them. In germline, CDR1 is MDHEN, CDR2 SYDVKM. CDR3 length equals 13 residues. The CDR3 here is CASSSFEGNGYTF. The CDR3 nucleotides are TGTGCCAGCAGTTCTTTCGAGGGGAATGGCTACACCTTC.

The V gene is TRBV25-1, the J gene TRBJ2-3; 10 bases map to TRBD2. The CDR3 length is 17 residues. Trimming at V came to 3 bases and at J to 0 bases, leaving 6 bases not matched to a gene. The germline CDR1 and CDR2 sequences are MGHDK and SYGVNS. For the CDR3, the DNA is TGTGCCAGCAGTGACCCCATTAGCGGGAGGAGCACAGATACGCAGTATTTT. Its translation: CASSDPISGRSTDTQYF.

The chain has TRBV24-1 and TRBJ2-3; 7 nucleotides match TRBD2. J was trimmed by 3 bases and V by 1 base; bases with no gene match: 0. This CDR3 contains 14 residues. CDR1 KGHDR and CDR2 SFDVKD come from the germline V gene. CDR3 protein: CATSDLAGTDTQYF. The CDR3 DNA reads as TGTGCCACCAGTGATTTAGCGGGGACAGATACGCAGTATTTT.

The chain combines TRBV6-2 or TRBV6-3 with TRBJ1-5, with a weak D call TRBD1 (5 bases). This CDR3 is built from 15 residues. V lost 6 bases to trimming and J lost 0 bases, with 12 bases between them. Germline-derived CDR1 and CDR2 are MNHEY and SVGEGT. Here the CDR3 reads CASSKTDYSNQPQHF. The CDR3 nucleotides read TGTGCCAGCAGCAAGACAGATTATAGCAATCAGCCCCAGCATTTT.

The chain has TRBV5-1 and TRBJ2-7, with D unresolved. The DNA end is a closer match to TRBJ2-5, so the J assignment may be wrong. The CDR3 is 13 residues long. Germline V gene lookup returns CDR1 SGHRS and CDR2 YFSETQ. For the CDR3, the DNA is TGCGCCAGCAGCTTGGGACCCGCGAAGACCCAGTACTTC. The encoded protein is CASSLGPAKTQYF.

As concerns this clonotype: The junction and the germline gene differ at one end; a read error may be behind it. The chain employs TRBV4-3 and TRBJ2-3; 8 nucleotides match TRBD2. Germline CDR1 is LGHNA and CDR2 is YSLEER. This CDR3 has 17 amino acids. CDR3 region: CASSQDETGGPTDMQYF. In nucleotides, the CDR3 is TGCGCCAGCAGCCAAGATGAAACGGGGGGGCCCACAGATATGCAGTATTTT.

The chain has TRBV5-6 and TRBJ2-3; 7 positions agree with TRBD2. Trimming at V came to 4 bases and at J to 6 bases, leaving 11 bases not matched to a gene. The CDR3 consists of 15 residues. Per the germline V gene, CDR1 is SGHDT and CDR2 is YYEEEE. The CDR3 region is CASSREVADGDTQYF. CDR3 DNA: TGTGCCAGCAGCCGGGAGGTAGCGGATGGGGATACGCAGTATTTT.

The chain couples TRBV7-2 to TRBJ1-6; D not resolved. The CDR3 length is 13 residues. V lost 4 bases and J lost 9, with 10 bases in between. Germline-derived CDR1 and CDR2 are SGHTA and FQGNSA. In nucleotides, the CDR3 is TGTGCCAGCAGCTCCGGAAGTCGTTCACCCCTCCACTTT. Translating gives CASSSGSRSPLHF.

The rearrangement links TRBV6-1 to TRBJ1-2; a possible D gene is TRBD1 (5 bases). From germline, CDR1 is MNHNS and CDR2 SASEGT. Deletions cut 6 bases from V and 7 bases from J, with 12 bases between. The CDR3 loop spans 12 amino acids. The CDR3 region has the DNA TGTGCCAGCAGCCACGGGGGGATTGGCTACACCTTC. It encodes CASSHGGIGYTF.

This chain links TRBV7-9 with TRBJ1-2; 9 nucleotides agree with TRBD1. CDR1 and CDR2 (germline): SEHNR, FQNEAQ (reference sequence). The CDR3 consists of 15 residues. V lost 3 bases to trimming and J lost 2 bases; unmatched junction nucleotides: 4. The CDR3 coding sequence is TGTGCCAGCAGCTTGGGGACAGGGCAAAACTATGGCTACACCTTC. Translating it yields CASSLGTGQNYGYTF.

V gene TRBV7-2 combines with J gene TRBJ2-7; a possible D gene is TRBD1 (6 bases). Germline V gives CDR1 SGHTA, CDR2 FQGNSA. The CDR3 is 13 residues long. V lost 2 bases, J lost 2 bases, and 7 bases lay in between. The CDR3 region is CASSLKGAYEQYF. The CDR3 DNA sequence: TGTGCCAGCAGCTTAAAGGGGGCCTACGAGCAGTACTTC. Complete variable domain (other parts from reference TRBV7-2 and TRBJ2-7): GAGVSQSPSNKVTEKGKDVELRCDPISGHTALYWYRQSLGQGLEFLIYFQGNSAPDKSGLPSDRFSAERTGGSVSTLTIQRTQQEDSAVYLCASSLKGAYEQYFGPGTRLTVT.

This clonotype occurred many times. The CDR3 reads CASSQSVRETIYEQYF. CDR3 nucleotide sequence: TGTGCCAGCAGCCAGTCCGTAAGGGAAACTATCTACGAGCAGTACTTC. The chain recombines TRBV4-2 with TRBJ2-7; no firm D call. The germline V gene has CDR1 LGHNA and CDR2 YNFKEQ. V was shortened by 3 bases and J by 3 bases, with 18 bases between the two germline ends. This CDR3 is built from 16 residues.

This clonotype came up many times. The chain's CDR3 is CAIGDRDQETQYF. DNA of the CDR3: TGTGCCATCGGGGACAGGGACCAAGAGACCCAGTACTTC. J is TRBJ2-5 and V is TRBV10-3; the match to TRBD1 covers 9 bases. The CDR3 covers 13 residues. V lost 8 bases to trimming and J lost 0 bases; unmatched junction nucleotides: 1. Germline V lookup: CDR1 ENHRY, CDR2 SYGVKD.

The rearrangement uses TRBV6-4 and TRBJ2-1; the match to TRBD2 covers 13 bases. Germline CDR1 reads MRHNA; CDR2 reads SNTAGT. The CDR3 has 15 amino acids. The trim removed 4 bases at V and 6 bases at J, leaving 3 bases unmatched. The CDR3: CASSVLAGGFNEQFF. DNA for the CDR3: TGTGCCAGCAGTGTACTAGCGGGGGGGTTCAATGAGCAGTTCTTC.

The J gene is TRBJ2-7, the V gene TRBV6-1, with a tentative D call TRBD1 (5 bases). CDR3 size: 14 residues. The germline gives CDR1 MNHNS, CDR2 SASEGT. Trimming removed 1 base at V and 6 bases at J, with 13 bases between. Here the CDR3 reads CASSEVAGRGEQYF. The CDR3 DNA reads TGTGCCAGCAGTGAAGTTGCAGGGCGCGGCGAGCAGTACTTC.

The V call is TRBV6-2 or TRBV6-3, the J call TRBJ2-7; tentatively, D is TRBD1 or TRBD2 (6 bases each). With 8 bases removed from V and 2 bases from J, the gap between germline ends came to 16 bases. Germline CDR1 is MNHEY and CDR2 is SVGEGT. This CDR3 spans 14 amino acids. The DNA for the CDR3 is TGTGCCAGCGGTTTGGGAGGACAGCCCTACGAGCAGTACTTC. Its protein product is CASGLGGQPYEQYF.

V gene TRBV25-1 combines with J gene TRBJ1-2, with a possible D match to TRBD1 (5 bases). Per the germline V gene, CDR1 is MGHDK and CDR2 is SYGVNS. V shed 1 base and J shed 7 bases, with 13 bases lying between them. This CDR3 spans 14 amino acids. For the CDR3, the DNA is TGTGCCAGCAGTGAATTCGGTGGGGGAGGTGGCTACACCTTC. This gives the protein CASSEFGGGGGYTF.

This chain uses TRBV6-1 with TRBJ2-3; 7 nucleotides line up with TRBD1. V shed 1 base, J shed 4 bases, and the junction held 17 bases outside the gene matches. The length of the CDR3 is 19 residues. In germline, CDR1 is MNHNS, CDR2 SASEGT. The CDR3 loop is CASSEGVWGQGVFSDTQYF. CDR3 DNA sequence: TGTGCCAGCAGTGAAGGGGTTTGGGGGCAGGGGGTATTTTCAGATACGCAGTATTTT.

The V call is TRBV28, the J call TRBJ2-3; unclear D gene. There are 16 residues in the CDR3. V was pared by 11 bases and J by 1 base, with 22 bases between. Per the germline V gene, CDR1 is MDHEN and CDR2 is SYDVKM. The CDR3 sequence is CASPPIAGHRTDTQYF. The CDR3 coding sequence is TGTGCCTCCCCCCCAATCGCTGGCCATCGCACAGATACGCAGTATTTT.

This clonotype has only a few counts. The V call is TRBV7-9, the J call TRBJ2-7; TRBD2 aligns across 7 bases. Germline CDR1 SEHNR, CDR2 FQNEAQ (reference sequence). The CDR3 sequence is 14 residues long. V lost 4 bases, J lost 4 bases, and 7 bases stayed unmatched. CDR3 DNA sequence: TGTGCCAGCAGCTCCGGGGGAGGGATTTACGAGCAGTACTTC. This encodes CASSSGGGIYEQYF.

This clonotype appeared many times. This chain links TRBV12-3 or TRBV12-4 with TRBJ2-5; 8 nucleotides align to TRBD2. V shed 2 bases and J 4 bases; nucleotides not matched to a gene: 3. The CDR3 length is 14 residues. The CDR3 region is CASSLLAGLETQYF. The CDR3 bases are TGTGCCAGCAGTTTATTAGCGGGGCTAGAGACCCAGTACTTC.

The chain has TRBV3-1 and TRBJ1-2; no reliable D call. CDR3 length: 13 amino acids. V was trimmed by 0 bases and J by 4 bases, leaving 6 bases between them. Germline V CDR1 and CDR2: LGHDT, YNNKEL (reference sequence). CDR3 region: CASSQDSSYGYTF. The DNA of the CDR3 is TGTGCCAGCAGCCAAGACAGTTCCTATGGCTACACCTTC.